This TCR beta chain originates from a study of vaccination and CD4 T cells after COVID-19. Noted treatment: roughly nine-day PBMC culture with coronavirus spike peptide pools or control peptides (ViraFEST assay). As to this clonotype: Its antigen is unknown.

Sequenced with the Oncomine TCR Beta short-read assay was DNA taken from cultured CD4+ T cells. TCRdb ran MiXCR on the PCR reads and lists one entry per CDR3 protein. The profile shows 15,000 to 20,000 distinct CDR3 sequences, around 29% of them singletons. The germline V gene has CDR1 SGHAT and CDR2 FQNNGV. Losses at the gene ends were 7 bases for V and 2 bases for J; bases not matched to a gene: 4. The CDR3 is made up of 14 amino acids. Sequencing was performed on cultured CD4+ T cells from blood. The receptor's source is a human donor with COVID-19. The V and J genes are TRBV11-2 and TRBJ2-3, with 9 bases fitting TRBD2. In DNA, the CDR3 is TGTGCCAGCACTCTAGCGGGGCTCACAGATACGCAGTATTTT. The encoded protein is CASTLAGLTDTQYF.